Below are 23 T cell receptor beta chains sequenced from a single sample in a study of cytomegalovirus exposure and HLA in healthy donors. The method was immunoSEQ multiplex PCR; TCRdb's version includes in-frame clones alone and lacks a portion of them. Seen here are approximately 97,000 clones, less than 95% observed once, and the top ten hold roughly 0.82%. Specimen: PBMCs. These receptors originate from a young woman in good health and CMV-seronegative.

The chain has TRBV6-4 and TRBJ1-4; TRBD1 aligns across 11 bases. CDR1 and CDR2 from the germline V gene are MRHNA and SNTAGT. Trimming removed 3 bases from V and 7 bases from J; junction bases left unmatched: 4. The CDR3 loop spans 15 amino acids. DNA of the CDR3: TGTGCCAGCAGTGAAGGGACAGGGGGAAGTGAAAAACTGTTTTTT. Translated, it gives CASSEGTGGSEKLFF.

This rearrangement joins TRBV4-2 to TRBJ1-4, with 7 positions matching TRBD1. Germline values: CDR1 LGHNA, CDR2 YNFKEQ. CDR3 length equals 14 residues. J lost 7 bases, V lost 3 bases, and 5 bases had no gene match. The CDR3 spells CASSQGQRLEKLFF. The CDR3 DNA reads as TGTGCCAGCAGCCAGGGACAGAGACTTGAAAAACTGTTTTTT.

The CDR3 protein is CASSIWPGQGVNQPQHF. In DNA, the CDR3 is TGTGCCAGTAGTATTTGGCCGGGACAGGGAGTGAACCAGCCCCAGCATTTT. The chain employs TRBV19 and TRBJ1-5; 9 nucleotides match TRBD1. V gave up 3 bases and J gave up 7 bases; unmatched junction bases: 13. The CDR3 spans 17 residues. Germline-derived CDR1 and CDR2 are LNHDA and SQIVND (reference sequence).

This chain uses TRBV7-2 with TRBJ2-3; possibly TRBD2 for D (5 bases). Germline V gene data show CDR1 as SGHTA and CDR2 as FQGNSA. With 4 bases removed from V and 3 bases from J, the gap between germline ends came to 11 bases. This CDR3 spans 14 amino acids. DNA of the CDR3: TGTGCCAGCAGCTCTGGACTCACAACAGATACGCAGTATTTT. Its translation is CASSSGLTTDTQYF.

The chain recombines TRBV7-6 with TRBJ2-7; 8 positions match TRBD2. The germline gives CDR1 SGHVS, CDR2 FNYEAQ. The CDR3 runs 17 residues. Unmatched junction bases numbered 11, after V lost 4 bases and J lost 0 bases. CDR3 in amino acids: CASSYGTSASSSYEQYF. CDR3 in DNA: TGTGCCAGCAGCTACGGGACTAGTGCCTCGAGCTCCTACGAGCAGTACTTC.

This clone showed up just a few times. The chain has TRBV10-3 and TRBJ1-6; D gene uncertain. Germline V lookup: CDR1 ENHRY, CDR2 SYGVKD. CDR3 size: 14 residues. V was shortened by 8 bases and J by 6 bases, with 14 bases between the two germline ends. The CDR3 region has the DNA TGTGCCATCGGCCTCACGAAGATTAATTCACCCCTCCACTTT. Residues: CAIGLTKINSPLHF.

J is TRBJ2-1 and V is TRBV29-1; 8 nucleotides line up with TRBD2. The CDR3 runs 14 residues. Germline trimming cut 1 base from V and 4 bases from J; bases unmatched to any gene: 3. Germline CDR1 reads SQVTM; CDR2 reads ANQGSEA. CDR3 residues: CSVEGLAGYNEQFF. The CDR3 region has the DNA TGCAGCGTTGAAGGGCTAGCGGGTTACAATGAGCAGTTCTTC.

J is TRBJ2-1 and V is TRBV9; D gene ambiguous. Trimming stripped 0 bases from V and 5 bases from J, with 12 bases between. Germline V gives CDR1 SGDLS, CDR2 YYNGEE. This CDR3 comprises 15 residues. The CDR3 DNA sequence: TGTGCCAGCAGCGTAGAAGTGGCTTTGGACAATGAGCAGTTCTTC. Protein sequence: CASSVEVALDNEQFF.

This chain connects TRBV27 to TRBJ1-4, with 9 bases lining up with TRBD1. Unmatched junction bases numbered 5, after V lost 4 bases and J lost 8 bases. Germline V lookup: CDR1 MNHEY, CDR2 SMNVEV (reference sequence). There are 14 residues in the CDR3. The CDR3 region is CASSYNRGREKLFF. The CDR3 DNA is TGTGCCAGCAGTTATAACAGGGGGCGGGAAAAACTGTTTTTT.

This rearrangement joins TRBV2 to TRBJ2-7; the D gene is possibly TRBD1 (5 bases). Germline-derived CDR1 and CDR2 are SNHLY and FYNNEI. This CDR3 spans 14 amino acids. Trimming cost V 6 bases and J 2 bases, with 14 bases left between them. The DNA of the CDR3 is TGTGCCAGCAGACTTCAGGGCTCCCCCTACGAGCAGTACTTC. It is translated as CASRLQGSPYEQYF.

This sequence joins TRBV5-6 and TRBJ2-7; no definite D call. V dropped 1 base and J dropped 3 bases, with 5 bases sitting between them. The CDR3 loop spans 12 amino acids. Germline values: CDR1 SGHDT, CDR2 YYEEEE. The CDR3, as DNA: TGTGCCAGCAGCTTGACTAACTACGAGCAGTACTTC. It translates to CASSLTNYEQYF.

This clone has only one observation. V is TRBV27 and J is TRBJ2-1; 13 positions agree with TRBD2. Looked up from germline, CDR1 is MNHEY and CDR2 is SMNVEV (reference sequence). V gave up 6 bases and J gave up 7 bases; unmatched junction bases: 6. The length of the CDR3 is 15 residues. The CDR3 DNA sequence: TGTGCCAGCAGCAGGGGACTAGCGGGGATAAATGAGCAGTTCTTC. Protein product: CASSRGLAGINEQFF.

The chain employs TRBV19 and TRBJ1-2; 11 bases fit TRBD1. The CDR3 is made up of 17 amino acids. The germline V gene encodes CDR1 LNHDA and CDR2 SQIVND (reference sequence). Losses at the gene ends were 7 bases for V and 4 bases for J; bases not matched to a gene: 14. In DNA, the CDR3 is TGTGCCAGTACGGCTTACCCCGGGACAGGGGGTGGCTATGGCTACACCTTC. This sequence encodes CASTAYPGTGGGYGYTF.

CDR3 in amino acids: CASSFGTGSYEQYF. Written as DNA, the CDR3 is TGTGCCAGCAGCTTCGGGACAGGATCCTACGAGCAGTACTTC. The chain has TRBV11-3 and TRBJ2-7, with 8 nucleotides matching TRBD1. V was clipped by 3 bases and J by 1 base; unmatched bases: 2. The CDR3 has 14 amino acids. The V gene's germline CDR1 is SGHNT and CDR2 YENEEA.

This clone was counted once. In DNA form, the CDR3 reads TGTGCCAGCAGCTGGGACAGGGGGCGTGAAAAACTGTTTTTT. It yields the protein CASSWDRGREKLFF. The chain combines TRBV6-5 with TRBJ1-4; TRBD1 matches 12 bases. V dropped 6 bases and J dropped 7; count of bases not matched to a gene: 3. Germline V lookup: CDR1 MNHEY, CDR2 SVGAGI. The CDR3 length is 14 residues.

This chain joins TRBV6-5 and TRBJ2-1; no reliable D call. This CDR3 has 13 amino acids. V was clipped by 2 bases and J by 3 bases, with 5 bases between them. Per the germline V gene, CDR1 is MNHEY and CDR2 is SVGAGI. This CDR3 is CASSYGRYNEQFF. The CDR3 DNA is TGTGCCAGCAGTTACGGCCGCTACAATGAGCAGTTCTTC.

The CDR3 reads CASSLGLAGVYEQYF. CDR3 DNA: TGTGCCAGCAGCTTGGGACTAGCGGGGGTCTACGAGCAGTACTTC. This rearrangement joins TRBV13 to TRBJ2-7; the match to TRBD2 covers 14 bases. The CDR3 consists of 15 residues. J was trimmed by 3 bases and V by 3 bases; bases with no gene match: 1. Germline V gene sequence: CDR1 PRHDT, CDR2 FYEKMQ (reference sequence).

The V call is TRBV5-1, the J call TRBJ1-4; D remains unclear. The CDR3 sequence is 15 residues long. Germline loops: CDR1 SGHRS, CDR2 YFSETQ. V shed 0 bases and J shed 2 bases, with 8 bases lying between them. CDR3 bases: TGCGCCAGCAGCTTGGGGTCTAGGACTAATGAAAAACTGTTTTTT. It is translated as CASSLGSRTNEKLFF.

V gene TRBV21-1 combines with J gene TRBJ1-2. TRBV21-1 is an annotated pseudogene. The CDR3 is 17 amino acids. CDR3 in DNA: TGTGCCAGCAGCAAAAACCCTCCCTCCGGGTCGAATTATGGCTACACCTTC. Translating it yields CASSKNPPSGSNYGYTF.

The chain joins TRBV19 to TRBJ1-1; tentatively, D is TRBD1 (6 bases). This CDR3 is built from 13 residues. V gave up 3 bases and J gave up 4 bases, with 9 bases separating them. Germline V lookup: CDR1 LNHDA, CDR2 SQIVND (reference sequence). CDR3 nucleotides: TGTGCCAGTAGTATGCAGGGGAGCACTGAAGCTTTCTTT. Amino acid sequence: CASSMQGSTEAFF. Variable domain in full (rest from reference TRBV19 and TRBJ1-1): DGGITQSPKYLFRKEGQNVTLSCEQNLNHDAMYWYRQDPGQGLRLIYYSQIVNDFQKGDIAEGYSVSREKKESFPLTVTSAQKNPTAFYLCASSMQGSTEAFFGQGTRLTVV.

V gene TRBV2 combines with J gene TRBJ2-2; 13 positions agree with TRBD2. Germline V gene sequence: CDR1 SNHLY, CDR2 FYNNEI. J was trimmed by 9 bases and V by 8 bases; bases with no gene match: 18. The CDR3 has 18 residues. The DNA of the CDR3 is TGTGCCAGCGGAGGACTAGCGGGGGTTCCCGTGGGGGGCCGGGAGCTGTTTTTT. Its protein is CASGGLAGVPVGGRELFF.

J is TRBJ1-2 and V is TRBV9, with 7 bases lining up with TRBD1. The V gene end was trimmed by 0 bases and the J gene end by 5 bases; junction bases not matched to a gene: 1. The CDR3 contains 13 residues. The germline V gene encodes CDR1 SGDLS and CDR2 YYNGEE. The CDR3 coding sequence is TGTGCCAGCAGCGTAGGGACAGGTTATGGCTACACCTTC. It translates to CASSVGTGYGYTF. Based on the CDR3 plus reference TRBV9 and TRBJ1-2, the full variable domain is DSGVTQTPKHLITATGQRVTLRCSPRSGDLSVYWYQQSLDQGLQFLIQYYNGEERAKGNILERFSAQQFPDLHSELNLSSLELGDSALYFCASSVGTGYGYTFGSGTRLTVV.

The chain carries TRBV2 and TRBJ2-5, with D uncertain. Gene TRBJ2-7 matches the end of the DNA better, so the J call may be wrong. This CDR3 region has 13 residues. Germline V CDR1 and CDR2: SNHLY, FYNNEI. CDR3 residues: CASRVLEFPEQYF. CDR3 DNA: TGTGCCAGCAGGGTTTTAGAGTTCCCCGAGCAGTACTTC.